This T cell receptor beta chain derives from a study of shared clonotypes between healthy human individuals. Study outcomes and limitations: On the whole, naive subsets had larger estimated richness than memory subsets had.

V was trimmed by 2 bases and J by 10 bases, leaving 6 bases between them. Germline V gene lookup returns CDR1 MNHEY and CDR2 SVGAGI. CDR3 length equals 11 residues. Samples underwent the assay at deep level. Every subset's genomic DNA went evenly onto several immunoSEQ plates. Each PCR replicate from the sorted subsets contained about 200 ng DNA, which is tens of thousands of T cell genomes. Generated by immunoSEQ multiplex PCR, the TCRdb table keeps only in-frame clones and is missing some. Counted here are roughly 2,000,000 clones, roughly 95% occurring once; the ten biggest clones make up less than 1.5%. Naive CD8 cells were CD45RO-negative, positively selected for CCR7, excluding terminally differentiated effector memory CD45RA+ cells. In regard to this clone: Its antigen is currently unknown.

This TCR came from a man aged 18 to 35 in good health. J is TRBJ2-1 and V is TRBV6-5; D is undetermined. Sequencing used naive CD8+ T cells sorted from blood. Here the CDR3 reads CASSYGEEQFF. As DNA, the CDR3 is TGTGCCAGCAGTTACGGTGAGGAGCAGTTCTTC.